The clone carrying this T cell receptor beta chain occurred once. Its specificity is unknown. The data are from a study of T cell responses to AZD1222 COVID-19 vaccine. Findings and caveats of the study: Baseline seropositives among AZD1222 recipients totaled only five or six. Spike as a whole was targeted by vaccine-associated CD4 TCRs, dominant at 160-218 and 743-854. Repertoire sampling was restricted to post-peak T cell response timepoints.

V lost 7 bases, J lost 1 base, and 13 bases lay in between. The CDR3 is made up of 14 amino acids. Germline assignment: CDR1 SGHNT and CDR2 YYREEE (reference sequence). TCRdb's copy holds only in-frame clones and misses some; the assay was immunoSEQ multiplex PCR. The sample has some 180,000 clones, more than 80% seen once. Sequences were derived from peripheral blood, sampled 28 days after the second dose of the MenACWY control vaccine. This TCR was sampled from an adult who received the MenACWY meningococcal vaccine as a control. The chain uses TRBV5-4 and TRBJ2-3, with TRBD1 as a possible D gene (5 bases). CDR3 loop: CASAQDIGTDTQYF. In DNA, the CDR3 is TGTGCCAGCGCCCAGGACATTGGCACAGATACGCAGTATTTT.